The entry below describes one T cell receptor (beta chain). Its antigen has not been determined. No base qualities exist here, and no much larger clone lies one base off it. This specimen comes from a study of blood T cell repertoires in COVID-19 (TCRdb year 2020). Looking at the study overall: Samples from collaborators originated in the United States, Italy and Spain and spanned both the acute and convalescent phases of COVID-19. The material from the prospective study consisted of cDNA or gDNA derived from T cells, B-cell-depleted T cells, or PBMCs. Where HLA class I and class II types were available, the types were taken from metadata supplied by the sample provider, not from assay-based typing. Sample metadata almost always included a de-identified subject ID, COVID-19 status, age in years and sex. The samples were drawn from two sources: the first 160 participants of the ongoing ImmuneRACE study, and fewer than 1,500 subjects contributed by 6 global collaborators. Deeply sampled blood TCRbeta repertoires from subjects exposed to, actively infected with, or recovered from COVID-19 were included in the dataset. The repertoires were released in a freely available public database meant as a resource for research on the immune response to SARS-CoV-2. Beyond this particular receptor, the publication reports: How much clinical and demographic metadata was included differed by source and by participant, and the metadata was provided uncurated.

V loses 1 base, J loses 6 bases, and the germline ends lie 10 bases apart. The CDR3 runs 13 residues from the cysteine to the phenylalanine. CDR3 DNA is the only sequence kept; it has 39 bases, read in frame from the first base. The germline V gene provides CDR1 SGHRS and CDR2 YFSETQ. TCRbeta CDR3 regions were amplified from genomic DNA by means of the immunoSEQ Assay, a bias-controlled multiplex PCR. The paper's data handling went like this. Nucleated cell counts per sample were estimated from amplification of reference gene primers within the assay. To quantify the absolute abundance of each unique TCRbeta CDR3 rearrangement, sequence reads were collapsed and filtered. For each sample, productive Simpson clonality was calculated by taking the square root of Simpson's diversity index across productive rearrangements. TCRdb limited this immuneACCESS table to in-frame rearrangements with V and J called. A share of clones is missing; checked studies link under half to unresolved V genes, and the rest is unexplained. The V and J calls and the clone size are those of that table, but D and trimming were determined from the DNA. This sample comprises under 150,000 clones, approximately 90% of them detected only once. The ten largest clones take up over 4% of the sample.

Each collaborating institution followed its own protocols to collect whole blood in K2EDTA tubes. For TCRbeta analysis, collaborator samples were shipped as frozen whole blood, as isolated PBMCs, or as DNA extracted from either sample type. Rearrangement joined TRBV5-1 to TRBJ1-1; tentative D gene TRBD1, with 6 bases matching. The clonotype was recovered from a woman between 50 and 59 years old with acute or convalescent COVID-19. Sequences were obtained from peripheral blood. The DNA sequence is given as TGCGCCAGCAGCTTGCGGCAGGGGCCTGAAGCTTTCTTT. This is translated as CASSLRQGPEAFF.